This passage covers 22 T cell receptor beta chains from one sample sequenced in a study of blood T cell repertoires in COVID-19. Libraries were prepared by immunoSEQ multiplex PCR; TCRdb keeps only in-frame clonotypes and omits some of them. The sample yields about 65,000 clones, 80% to 90% seen once. Sequencing was performed on peripheral blood. Receptor source: a man older than 75 with acute or convalescent COVID-19.

Only a few counts were recorded for this clone. The V gene is TRBV27, the J gene TRBJ1-5; TRBD1 matches 8 bases. The CDR3 is 15 amino acids. The V gene end was trimmed by 2 bases and the J gene end by 5 bases; junction bases not matched to a gene: 5. Germline loops: CDR1 MNHEY, CDR2 SMNVEV (reference sequence). CDR3 in DNA: TGTGCCAGCAGTTTAAGCCAGGGGGCATATCAGCCCCAGCATTTT. Amino acids: CASSLSQGAYQPQHF.

CDR3 amino acids: CASTRDRRGNTEAFF. The CDR3 coding sequence is TGTGCCAGCACCCGGGACAGGAGGGGAAACACTGAAGCTTTCTTT. The V gene is TRBV6-5, the J gene TRBJ1-1, with 8 bases identical to TRBD1. Unmatched junction bases numbered 9, after V lost 7 bases and J lost 2 bases. CDR1 and CDR2 (germline): MNHEY, SVGAGI. This CDR3 has 15 residues.

The J gene is TRBJ1-1, the V gene TRBV30; D is undetermined. V gave up 4 bases and J gave up 2 bases, with 17 bases separating them. The CDR3 contains 15 residues. The germline V gene encodes CDR1 GTSNPN and CDR2 SVGIG (reference sequence). The CDR3 DNA reads TGTGCCTGGACCAAAGAATTTAGATTTAACACTGAAGCTTTCTTT. This gives the protein CAWTKEFRFNTEAFF. The full variable domain, with the rest looked up from reference TRBV30 and TRBJ1-1, is SQTIHQWPATLVQPVGSPLSLECTVEGTSNPNLYWYRQAAGRGLQLLFYSVGIGQISSEVPQNLSASRPQDRQFILSSKKLLLSDSGFYLCAWTKEFRFNTEAFFGQGTRLTVV.

J is TRBJ1-2 and V is TRBV3-1 (or the pseudogene TRBV3-2); D not resolved. The CDR3 extends over 17 amino acids. V lost 0 bases, J lost 5 bases, and 19 bases lay in between. CDR1 LGHDT and CDR2 YNNKEL come from the germline V gene (reference sequence). DNA of the CDR3: TGTGCCAGCAGCCAAGATAAAGGCAGGCCGGCTCTGTATGGCTACACCTTC. It is translated as CASSQDKGRPALYGYTF.

CDR3 bases: TGTGCCAGCACCCCGGGGGCGGGGGGGCCGATTAATACGCAGTATTTT. It translates to CASTPGAGGPINTQYF. V and J are TRBV9 and TRBJ2-3; 9 bases agree with TRBD2. CDR1 is SGDLS, CDR2 YYNGEE, per germline. V gave up 6 bases and J gave up 7 bases; unmatched junction bases: 15. This CDR3 contains 16 residues.

V is TRBV4-1 and J is TRBJ2-1; 9 bases are shared with TRBD2. Trimming took 2 bases from V and 5 from J; bases not matched to a gene: 7. This CDR3 region has 16 residues. Per germline, CDR1 MGHRA and CDR2 YSYEKL. CDR3 region: CASSQPLLAGHNEQFF. The CDR3 coding sequence is TGCGCCAGCAGCCAACCCCTACTAGCGGGTCACAATGAGCAGTTCTTC.

This chain connects TRBV7-8 to TRBJ1-6; D possibly corresponds to TRBD1 (5 bases). The V and J ends lost 1 base and 9 bases respectively, with 13 bases between them. This CDR3 spans 15 amino acids. Germline loops: CDR1 SGHVS, CDR2 FQNEAQ. The CDR3 protein is CASSLGGRRGSPLHF. In nucleotides, the CDR3 is TGTGCCAGCAGCTTAGGGGGCAGGCGGGGTTCACCCCTCCACTTT.

This chain connects TRBV3-1 (or the pseudogene TRBV3-2) to TRBJ1-1; 12 nucleotides match TRBD1. The CDR3 has 14 amino acids. The V segment lost 2 bases and the J segment 8 bases; nucleotides outside the gene matches: 3. Germline V gene data show CDR1 as LGHDT and CDR2 as YNNKEL (reference sequence). CDR3 sequence reads: CASSQSGTGGEAFF. CDR3 coding DNA: TGTGCCAGCAGCCAATCCGGGACAGGGGGCGAAGCTTTCTTT.

V gene TRBV5-6 combines with J gene TRBJ2-2; 9 bases line up with TRBD1. The CDR3 spans 16 residues. Per the germline V gene, CDR1 is SGHDT and CDR2 is YYEEEE. V lost 2 bases, J lost 4 bases, and 6 bases stayed unmatched. DNA of the CDR3: TGTGCCAGCAGCTTTATCACAGGGGGCATCACCGGGGAGCTGTTTTTT. It codes for CASSFITGGITGELFF.

The J gene is TRBJ1-2, the V gene TRBV6-2 or TRBV6-3; D gene unclear. CDR1 is MNHEY and CDR2 is SVGEGT in the germline V gene. The CDR3 loop spans 14 amino acids. Trimming shortened V by 2 bases and J by 1 base, and 8 bases separated the two germline ends. The CDR3 region is CASSYDRVNYGYTF. CDR3 DNA sequence: TGTGCCAGCAGTTACGATCGGGTTAACTATGGCTACACCTTC.

The V call is TRBV4-2, the J call TRBJ1-1, with D unresolved. CDR3 length: 16 residues. V was clipped by 3 bases and J by 1 base, with 15 bases between them. In germline, CDR1 is LGHNA, CDR2 YNFKEQ. The CDR3 nucleotides read TGTGCCAGCAGCCACGGGTCCTCCGGGTCGAACACTGAAGCTTTCTTT. The encoded protein is CASSHGSSGSNTEAFF.

J is TRBJ2-1 and V is TRBV12-3 or TRBV12-4, with TRBD2 identical over 7 bases. The CDR3 is 12 amino acids. After removal of 4 bases from V and 10 bases from J, the junction contained 4 bases not matched to a gene. The CDR3 DNA reads as TGTGCCAGCAGTTCAGAAGCGGGGGAGCAGTTCTTC. Residues: CASSSEAGEQFF.

The V gene is TRBV27, the J gene TRBJ1-3, with D perhaps matching TRBD1 (6 bases). Trimming stripped 0 bases from V and 3 bases from J, with 9 bases between. CDR1 MNHEY and CDR2 SMNVEV come from the germline V gene (reference sequence). The CDR3 has 15 amino acids. CDR3 DNA sequence: TGTGCCAGCAGTTTATCGGGCAGGGGTGGAAACACCATATATTTT. This gives the protein CASSLSGRGGNTIYF.

The chain employs TRBV7-3 and TRBJ1-1; 8 bases agree with TRBD1. Germline-derived CDR1 and CDR2 are SGHTA and FQGTGA. Trimming cost V 2 bases and J 7 bases; bases outside gene matches: 3. The length of the CDR3 is 13 residues. CDR3 region: CASSLDTGGEAFF. CDR3 nucleotides: TGTGCCAGCAGCTTAGATACAGGGGGTGAAGCTTTCTTT.

V usage is TRBV29-1 and J usage is TRBJ1-5, with D possibly being TRBD1 (6 bases). The CDR3 extends over 14 amino acids. The V gene's germline CDR1 is SQVTM and CDR2 ANQGSEA. V was cut by 5 bases and J by 3 bases, with 14 bases left in between. The CDR3, as DNA: TGCAGCGTTACCCTGGACAGCGACAATCAGCCCCAGCATTTT. Translating gives CSVTLDSDNQPQHF.

This clone has just one count. The V call is TRBV11-2, the J call TRBJ1-4; TRBD1 matches at 9 bases. The germline CDR1 and CDR2 sequences are SGHAT and FQNNGV. V lost 5 bases and J lost 7; bases outside the gene matches: 14. CDR3 size: 17 residues. The CDR3 DNA follows: TGTGCCAGCAGCCGACGAATCACAGGGGGCGCGACTGAAAAACTGTTTTTT. This encodes CASSRRITGGATEKLFF.

The chain recombines TRBV5-8 with TRBJ1-5, with D possibly being TRBD1 (5 bases). Germline CDR1 and CDR2: SGHTS and YDEGEE. The CDR3 runs to 14 residues. V was cut by 4 bases and J by 3 bases, with 11 bases left in between. The CDR3 sequence is CASSGGGINQPQHF. CDR3 DNA sequence: TGTGCCAGCAGCGGCGGGGGAATCAATCAGCCCCAGCATTTT.

This clone was observed once. V and J are TRBV10-2 and TRBJ1-4; weak D call: TRBD1 (6 bases). Looked up from germline, CDR1 is WSHSY and CDR2 is SAAADI. The CDR3 has 15 residues. V lost 4 bases to trimming and J lost 1 base, with 10 bases between them. The DNA for the CDR3 is TGCGCCAGCAGTGCTACAGGGTTAACTAATGAAAAACTGTTTTTT. Translating it yields CASSATGLTNEKLFF.

The chain carries TRBV5-1 and TRBJ2-5; 7 bases are a match to TRBD1. The CDR3 is 14 amino acids. Per germline, CDR1 SGHRS and CDR2 YFSETQ. V lost 4 bases to trimming and J lost 10 bases; unmatched junction nucleotides: 13. In DNA form, the CDR3 reads TGCGCCAGCAGCCCGACGACTGTCAGGGGGTTCCAGTACTTC. Protein sequence: CASSPTTVRGFQYF.

The gene calls are TRBV2 and TRBJ2-6; TRBD1 matches at 7 bases. CDR3 length: 15 residues. After removal of 8 bases from V and 1 base from J, the junction contained 5 bases not matched to a gene. The germline V gene has CDR1 SNHLY and CDR2 FYNNEI. The CDR3 nucleotides are TGTGCCAGCGAAAGGGGGCGGTCTGGGGCCAACGTCCTGACTTTC. Protein: CASERGRSGANVLTF. The whole variable domain, filled in from reference TRBV2 and TRBJ2-6, reads EPEVTQTPSHQVTQMGQEVILRCVPISNHLYFYWYRQILGQKVEFLVSFYNNEISEKSEIFDDQFSVERPDGSNFTLKIRSTKLEDSAMYFCASERGRSGANVLTFGAGSRLTVL.

V usage is TRBV6-4 and J usage is TRBJ1-6, with D hard to call. There are 13 residues in the CDR3. Trimming stripped 4 bases from V and 7 bases from J, with 8 bases between. Germline CDR1 MRHNA, CDR2 SNTAGT. In DNA form, the CDR3 reads TGTGCCAGCAGTGTTTTGGAGAATTCACCCCTCCACTTT. Translated, it gives CASSVLENSPLHF.

V gene TRBV5-4 combines with J gene TRBJ2-2; TRBD1 matches 8 bases. V lost 3 bases to trimming and J lost 1 base; unmatched junction nucleotides: 8. The germline V gene has CDR1 SGHNT and CDR2 YYREEE (reference sequence). The length of the CDR3 is 17 residues. The DNA of the CDR3 is TGTGCCAGCAGCTCGGCTACAGGGGGATGGAACACCGGGGAGCTGTTTTTT. It is translated as CASSSATGGWNTGELFF.